These 17 T cell receptor beta chains came from one sample sequenced in a study of T cells after posttransplantation cyclophosphamide. Profiled with immunoSEQ multiplex PCR; TCRdb holds only in-frame clones, not every one. The table lists approximately 6,200 clones, 65% to 85% of them singletons. A marrow graft followed busulfan-fludarabine conditioning, with cyclophosphamide on days +3 and +4. The sequences come from CD4+ T cells sorted from blood, collected less than 370 days after allogeneic stem cell transplant with posttransplant cyclophosphamide. The receptors were sampled from a male patient aged 45-60 years who received an allogeneic stem cell transplant from a related donor and was CMV-positive. The graft donor may have contributed some T cells.

Only one count was recorded for this clone. V and J are TRBV10-2 and TRBJ2-1; 12 nucleotides line up with TRBD2. The CDR3 sequence is 16 residues long. Germline values: CDR1 WSHSY, CDR2 SAAADI. V lost 6 bases, J lost 2 bases, and 5 bases stayed unmatched. In nucleotides, the CDR3 is TGCGCCAGCAGGATTCGGACTAGCGGGGCCTACAATGAGCAGTTCTTC. Translation: CASRIRTSGAYNEQFF.

This clone was seen a few times. The genes are TRBV6-5 and TRBJ1-5; 9 bases agree with TRBD1. V lost 6 bases to trimming and J lost 7 bases; unmatched junction nucleotides: 4. Germline CDR1 and CDR2: MNHEY and SVGAGI. The length of the CDR3 is 13 residues. This CDR3 is CASSQTGGQPQHF. CDR3 nucleotides: TGTGCCAGCAGCCAGACAGGGGGACAGCCCCAGCATTTT.

This clone has only a few counts. The CDR3 nucleotides read TGCGCCAGCACCAAGGGGGGGGAGCAGTTCTTC. Translated, it gives CASTKGGEQFF. The rearrangement uses TRBV10-2 and TRBJ2-1, with D possibly being TRBD2 (7 bases). V was shortened by 7 bases and J by 10 bases, with 11 bases between the two germline ends. Germline CDR1 is WSHSY and CDR2 is SAAADI. This CDR3 contains 11 residues.

The chain recombines TRBV18 with TRBJ2-1, with TRBD2 matching over 16 bases. The trim removed 0 bases at V and 9 bases at J, leaving 5 bases unmatched. CDR1 is KGHSH, CDR2 LQKENI, per germline. The CDR3 is made up of 17 amino acids. The CDR3 here is CASSPPGLAGGSGEQFF. The CDR3, as DNA: TGTGCCAGCTCACCACCGGGACTAGCGGGGGGGTCTGGTGAGCAGTTCTTC. Full variable domain (missing parts from reference TRBV18 and TRBJ2-1): NAGVMQNPRHLVRRRGQEARLRCSPMKGHSHVYWYRQLPEEGLKFMVYLQKENIIDESGMPKERFSAEFPKEGPSILRIQQVVRGDSAAYFCASSPPGLAGGSGEQFFGPGTRLTVL.

This clone was found once. The V call is TRBV5-6, the J call TRBJ1-2, with 11 bases aligning to TRBD1. Trimming removed 4 bases from V and 9 bases from J; junction bases left unmatched: 5. CDR3 length: 13 amino acids. Germline CDR1 reads SGHDT; CDR2 reads YYEEEE. The CDR3 nucleotides read TGTGCCAGCAGCCGGACAGGGGGCGCGAGCTACACCTTC. Its translation: CASSRTGGASYTF.

This clone was recorded once. The chain is built from TRBV5-8 and TRBJ2-2; 8 bases match TRBD1. Trimming removed 4 bases from V and 4 bases from J; junction bases left unmatched: 18. The CDR3 runs 19 residues. From germline, CDR1 is SGHTS and CDR2 YDEGEE. The chain's CDR3 is CASSQTGRRDRGSTGELFF. As DNA, the CDR3 is TGTGCCAGCAGCCAGACCGGAAGAAGAGACAGGGGAAGCACCGGGGAGCTGTTTTTT.

This rearrangement joins TRBV6-5 to TRBJ1-2, with a tentative D call TRBD1 (5 bases). Deletions cut 0 bases from V and 7 bases from J, with 12 bases between. The germline gives CDR1 MNHEY, CDR2 SVGAGI. The CDR3 covers 14 residues. The CDR3 is CASSYSKGVGGYTF. The CDR3, as DNA: TGTGCCAGCAGTTACTCTAAAGGGGTGGGTGGCTACACCTTC.

V and J are TRBV5-1 and TRBJ2-5; the match to TRBD2 covers 10 bases. Germline loops: CDR1 SGHRS, CDR2 YFSETQ. The trim removed 0 bases at V and 4 bases at J, leaving 3 bases unmatched. This CDR3 is built from 15 residues. CDR3 sequence (DNA): TGCGCCAGCAGCTTGGCTACTAGCGGGACAGAGACCCAGTACTTC. Translation: CASSLATSGTETQYF.

V is TRBV4-1 and J is TRBJ2-7, with D possibly matching TRBD2 (6 bases). Trimming took off 4 bases at V and 6 bases at J, with 16 bases between the two ends. In germline, CDR1 is MGHRA, CDR2 YSYEKL. CDR3 length equals 14 residues. The CDR3, as DNA: TGCGCCAGCAGCCGGGGACTCTTAGGAAGCGAGCAGTACTTC. This encodes CASSRGLLGSEQYF.

This clone has just a few counts. This chain uses TRBV6-5 with TRBJ1-1; tentatively, D is TRBD1 (6 bases). The V and J ends lost 0 bases and 1 base respectively, with 9 bases between them. The CDR3 extends over 15 amino acids. Germline assignment: CDR1 MNHEY and CDR2 SVGAGI. CDR3 in DNA: TGTGCCAGCAGTTACTCGACAGGATCGAACACTGAAGCTTTCTTT. Protein sequence: CASSYSTGSNTEAFF.

The V and J genes are TRBV27 and TRBJ2-1; 10 nucleotides agree with TRBD2. V shed 3 bases, J shed 9 bases, and the junction held 8 bases outside the gene matches. There are 15 residues in the CDR3. Germline V gene sequence: CDR1 MNHEY, CDR2 SMNVEV (reference sequence). The CDR3 DNA reads TGTGCCAGCAGTTTCGTCCTAGCGGGAGAAGTTGAGCAGTTCTTC. As protein: CASSFVLAGEVEQFF.

The chain is built from TRBV5-1 and TRBJ1-2, with 9 bases identical to TRBD1. The V gene's germline CDR1 is SGHRS and CDR2 YFSETQ. The CDR3 totals 16 residues. J gave up 4 bases and V 4 bases, and 11 bases lay outside the gene matches. CDR3 in amino acids: CASSAYNRGQGYGYTF. For the CDR3, the DNA is TGCGCCAGCAGCGCGTACAACAGGGGGCAGGGCTATGGCTACACCTTC. Together with reference TRBV5-1 and TRBJ1-2, the CDR3 gives the full variable domain: KAGVTQTPRYLIKTRGQQVTLSCSPISGHRSVSWYQQTPGQGLQFLFEYFSETQRNKGNFPGRFSGRQFSNSRSEMNVSTLELGDSALYLCASSAYNRGQGYGYTFGSGTRLTVV.

By share, this clone ranks as large. The rearrangement uses TRBV19 and TRBJ1-4; 7 nucleotides match TRBD1. The CDR3 totals 15 residues. Per the germline V gene, CDR1 is LNHDA and CDR2 is SQIVND (reference sequence). Trimming at V came to 6 bases and at J to 2 bases, leaving 6 bases not matched to a gene. CDR3 sequence (DNA): TGTGCCAGTAGGCGGAACAGGGGCACTAATGAAAAACTGTTTTTT. This encodes CASRRNRGTNEKLFF. The whole variable domain, remainder taken from reference TRBV19 and TRBJ1-4, is DGGITQSPKYLFRKEGQNVTLSCEQNLNHDAMYWYRQDPGQGLRLIYYSQIVNDFQKGDIAEGYSVSREKKESFPLTVTSAQKNPTAFYLCASRRNRGTNEKLFFGSGTQLSVL.

The V call is TRBV9, the J call TRBJ2-5; tentatively, D is TRBD1 (5 bases). Germline loops: CDR1 SGDLS, CDR2 YYNGEE. CDR3 length: 16 residues. V shed 0 bases and J shed 2 bases, with 14 bases lying between them. CDR3 residues: CASSVAPGNRQETQYF. The CDR3, as DNA: TGTGCCAGCAGCGTAGCTCCAGGGAACAGACAAGAGACCCAGTACTTC.

The chain combines TRBV11-2 with TRBJ1-4; no definite D call. Germline V gene data show CDR1 as SGHAT and CDR2 as FQNNGV. The CDR3 length is 14 residues. Trimming pared 4 bases from V and 0 bases from J, leaving 6 bases between. The CDR3 region has the DNA TGTGCCAGCAGCTCCTCTGCAACTAATGAAAAACTGTTTTTT. Residues: CASSSSATNEKLFF.

This sequence joins TRBV27 and TRBJ2-7; 7 bases are a match to TRBD2. V lost 4 bases to trimming and J lost 2 bases; unmatched junction nucleotides: 14. The CDR3 loop spans 17 amino acids. Germline V gene sequence: CDR1 MNHEY, CDR2 SMNVEV (reference sequence). CDR3 DNA sequence: TGTGCCAGCAGTTACCTCAAGACGGCGGGAGAACCCTACGAGCAGTACTTC. Translation gives CASSYLKTAGEPYEQYF.

The chain recombines TRBV7-2 with TRBJ1-4, with 8 bases that match TRBD1. The CDR3 contains 15 residues. Germline CDR1 and CDR2: SGHTA and FQGNSA. V shed 5 bases, J shed 7 bases, and the junction held 9 bases outside the gene matches. The DNA for the CDR3 is TGTGCCAGCAGCAGACAGGGGACCGACAGTGAAAAACTGTTTTTT. Translated, it gives CASSRQGTDSEKLFF.